Each of the 12 T cell receptor beta chains below was sequenced from the same sample in a study of cytomegalovirus exposure and HLA in healthy donors. 60 Vbeta and 13 Jbeta primers were used in PCR. The repertoire was sequenced with immunoSEQ multiplex PCR; TCRdb's copy has only in-frame clones and lacks some. The sample yields roughly 170,000 clones, roughly 84% seen once. Material: PBMCs. The receptors were sampled from a male donor in good health and CMV-seronegative.

V is TRBV19 and J is TRBJ1-1, with TRBD1 matching over 7 bases. V lost 0 bases and J lost 0; bases outside the gene matches: 10. CDR3 length: 18 residues. Per the germline V gene, CDR1 is LNHDA and CDR2 is SQIVND (reference sequence). The CDR3 sequence: CASSIDSRRGFMNTEAFF. CDR3 sequence (DNA): TGTGCCAGTAGTATAGATTCCCGCAGGGGGTTCATGAACACTGAAGCTTTCTTT.

The chain is built from TRBV28 and TRBJ1-4, with D uncertain. The V and J ends lost 4 bases and 5 bases respectively, with 5 bases between them. The germline V gene encodes CDR1 MDHEN and CDR2 SYDVKM. The CDR3 has 12 residues. Here the CDR3 DNA reads TGTGCCAGCAGTTCCTACAATGAAAAACTGTTTTTT. Translating gives CASSSYNEKLFF.

This clone was detected once. The chain uses TRBV4-2 and TRBJ2-7, with a weak D call TRBD2 (5 bases). Germline loops: CDR1 LGHNA, CDR2 YNFKEQ. The CDR3 has 15 amino acids. The V gene lost 0 bases and the J gene lost 2 bases, with 11 bases spanning the gap. The DNA of the CDR3 is TGTGCCAGCAGCCAAGATTGGCGGGCTCCCTACGAGCAGTACTTC. Translating it yields CASSQDWRAPYEQYF.

There are a few counts of this clone. V and J are TRBV5-5 and TRBJ2-3, with 10 positions matching TRBD1. Germline values: CDR1 SGHKS, CDR2 YYEKEE (reference sequence). V trimming: 4 bases; J trimming: 6 bases; junction bases outside the gene matches: 5. The CDR3 is made up of 14 amino acids. The CDR3 region has the DNA TGTGCCAGCAGCACGACAGGGGGCAAGGATACGCAGTATTTT. This gives the protein CASSTTGGKDTQYF.

This sequence joins TRBV7-8 and TRBJ1-5, with a weak D call TRBD1 (6 bases). CDR3 length equals 13 residues. Germline V CDR1 and CDR2: SGHVS, FQNEAQ. Trimming removed 5 bases from V and 9 bases from J, with 14 bases in between. The CDR3 bases are TGTGCCAGCAGCCCCACCGCCAGGGGGCCCCAGCATTTT. Amino acids: CASSPTARGPQHF.

The CDR3 spells CASSWRLSETQYF. The CDR3 coding sequence is TGCGCCAGCAGCTGGAGACTCTCGGAGACCCAGTACTTC. This chain joins TRBV5-1 and TRBJ2-5, with unresolved D. The germline V and J ends were trimmed by 3 bases and 5 bases, with 11 bases remaining between them. Germline V gives CDR1 SGHRS, CDR2 YFSETQ. This CDR3 contains 13 residues.

The chain joins TRBV5-1 to TRBJ1-1; 7 positions match TRBD1. CDR3 size: 14 residues. Germline V lookup: CDR1 SGHRS, CDR2 YFSETQ. V shed 5 bases, J shed 4 bases, and the junction held 8 bases outside the gene matches. The CDR3 DNA reads TGCGCCAGCAGTTTGAACAGGGGTGGCACTGAAGCTTTCTTT. Its translation: CASSLNRGGTEAFF. Using reference TRBV5-1 and TRBJ1-1 for the parts outside the CDR3, the full variable domain is KAGVTQTPRYLIKTRGQQVTLSCSPISGHRSVSWYQQTPGQGLQFLFEYFSETQRNKGNFPGRFSGRQFSNSRSEMNVSTLELGDSALYLCASSLNRGGTEAFFGQGTRLTVV.

This clone was detected a few times. This chain connects TRBV14 to TRBJ1-1; TRBD1 is a possible D gene (5 bases). Per the germline V gene, CDR1 is SGHDN and CDR2 is FVKESK. Deletions cut 4 bases from V and 0 bases from J, with 9 bases between. This CDR3 has 14 residues. Here the CDR3 reads CASSPQTVNTEAFF. CDR3 nucleotide sequence: TGTGCCAGCAGCCCGCAGACAGTGAACACTGAAGCTTTCTTT.

This clone came up a few times. Other DNA sequences in this sample translate to the same CDR3. The chain couples TRBV6-5 to TRBJ2-7; tentatively, D is TRBD2 (5 bases). CDR1 MNHEY and CDR2 SVGAGI come from the germline V gene. The CDR3 contains 15 residues. The V end lost 0 bases, the J end lost 4 bases, and 13 bases lay between the germline ends. The CDR3 DNA follows: TGTGCCAGCAGTTACTCGAGCGGCGGCTCTTACGAGCAGTACTTC. As protein: CASSYSSGGSYEQYF.

The chain joins TRBV7-8 to TRBJ2-3; D might be TRBD2 (7 bases). The germline gives CDR1 SGHVS, CDR2 FQNEAQ. Trimming pared 8 bases from V and 1 base from J, leaving 13 bases between. The CDR3 runs 14 residues. The CDR3 sequence: CASLTGGGTDTQYF. The CDR3 DNA reads as TGTGCCAGCTTAACGGGGGGCGGCACAGATACGCAGTATTTT.

Regarding this clone: Germline is not matched at one junction end, which may reflect a read error. The CDR3 nucleotides are TGTTCCAGCAGCTTAGCCGGGGGAGGGGTCAGGTCCTACGAGCAGTACTTC. Translated: CSSSLAGGGVRSYEQYF. The J gene is TRBJ2-7, the V gene TRBV7-9; the match to TRBD2 covers 7 bases. The germline gives CDR1 SEHNR, CDR2 FQNEAQ (reference sequence). The CDR3 spans 17 residues. The whole variable domain, remainder taken from reference TRBV7-9 and TRBJ2-7, is DTGVSQNPRHKITKRGQNVTFRCDPISEHNRLYWYRQTLGQGPEFLTYFQNEAQLEKSRLLSDRFSAERPKGSFSTLEIQRTEQGDSAMYLCSSSLAGGGVRSYEQYFGPGTRLTVT.

The gene calls are TRBV23-1 and TRBJ2-3; 7 bases align to TRBD1. TRBV23-1 is recorded as an ORF, its role being uncertain. This CDR3 comprises 15 residues. Trimming at V came to 4 bases and at J to 3 bases, leaving 7 bases not matched to a gene. CDR3 sequence reads: CASSRSPRGTDTQYF. CDR3 coding DNA: TGCGCCAGCAGTCGCTCACCCAGGGGGACAGATACGCAGTATTTT.